One sample yielded the 30 T cell receptor beta chains listed below, sequenced in a study of blood T cell repertoires in COVID-19. Method: immunoSEQ multiplex PCR; TCRdb's copy keeps in-frame clones and lacks some. Among some 87,000 clones, around 76% were seen once, and the ten largest hold 15% to 20%. The specimen was peripheral blood. The receptors shown here come from a human donor in a cohort sampled during active COVID-19.

The chain joins TRBV11-3 to TRBJ2-1; 7 bases are a match to TRBD2. There are 19 residues in the CDR3. V lost 5 bases to trimming and J lost 0 bases; unmatched junction nucleotides: 16. From germline, CDR1 is SGHNT and CDR2 YENEEA. CDR3 DNA: TGTGCCAGCAGCATCGAGAGCTATACTAGCGCGAGCTCCTACAATGAGCAGTTCTTC. Translated, it gives CASSIESYTSASSYNEQFF.

The genes are TRBV19 and TRBJ1-5, with a tentative D call TRBD1 (5 bases). V gave up 6 bases and J gave up 2 bases, with 14 bases separating them. This CDR3 is 15 amino acids long. Germline V gene lookup returns CDR1 LNHDA and CDR2 SQIVND (reference sequence). CDR3 sequence reads: CASRSLDSGNQPQHF. In nucleotides, the CDR3 is TGTGCCAGTAGATCCCTCGACAGTGGCAATCAGCCCCAGCATTTT.

The chain joins TRBV30 to TRBJ2-5; D ambiguous. Germline assignment: CDR1 GTSNPN and CDR2 SVGIG (reference sequence). Trimming left V 0 bases short and J 5 bases short, with 13 bases between. The CDR3 extends over 14 amino acids. DNA for the CDR3: TGTGCCTGGAGTGTACCCGGAGCCCCCGAGACCCAGTACTTC. It specifies CAWSVPGAPETQYF.

The CDR3 DNA reads TGTGCCAGCAGCCCCCGGACAGATTCACCCCTCCACTTT. This gives the protein CASSPRTDSPLHF. V is TRBV27 and J is TRBJ1-6, with a weak D call TRBD1 (6 bases). The length of the CDR3 is 13 residues. V was cut by 6 bases and J by 8 bases, with 11 bases left in between. Germline V gene lookup returns CDR1 MNHEY and CDR2 SMNVEV (reference sequence).

The chain links TRBV5-1 to TRBJ1-2, with 12 bases that match TRBD1. Germline V CDR1 and CDR2: SGHRS, YFSETQ. The J segment lost 6 bases and the V segment lost 3 bases, leaving 3 bases of the junction unmatched. The CDR3 consists of 14 residues. The CDR3 region has the DNA TGCGCCAGCAGCTCGGGGACAGGGGGCGATGGCTACACCTTC. It encodes CASSSGTGGDGYTF.

This clone was counted only a few times. This rearrangement joins TRBV6-2 or TRBV6-3 to TRBJ2-1; D gene unclear. The CDR3 consists of 11 residues. CDR1 is MNHEY, CDR2 SVGEGT, per germline. Trimming took 4 bases from V and 15 from J, leaving 13 bases between them. The chain's CDR3 is CASSLTSVRFF. DNA of the CDR3: TGTGCCAGCAGTTTAACCTCGGTGCGGTTCTTC.

The rearrangement joins TRBV11-2 to TRBJ2-1; no clear D gene. Trimming pared 2 bases from V and 0 bases from J, leaving 8 bases between. CDR3 size: 15 residues. Germline CDR1 and CDR2: SGHAT and FQNNGV. In nucleotides, the CDR3 is TGTGCCAGCAGCTTATTCGGTGGCTCCTACAATGAGCAGTTCTTC. It encodes CASSLFGGSYNEQFF.

V usage is TRBV18 and J usage is TRBJ2-3; tentative D call: TRBD2 (7 bases). Trimming cost V 8 bases and J 1 base, with 19 bases left between them. The germline gives CDR1 KGHSH, CDR2 LQKENI. This CDR3 comprises 16 residues. Here the CDR3 reads CASPRSEGGGTDTQYF. The CDR3 DNA is TGTGCCAGCCCTCGTAGCGAGGGGGGGGGCACAGATACGCAGTATTTT.

Turning to this clone: Other DNA sequences of this sample code for an identical CDR3. The chain couples TRBV5-1 to TRBJ2-5, with TRBD2 matching over 8 bases. J gave up 1 base and V 4 bases, and 3 bases lay outside the gene matches. Germline-derived CDR1 and CDR2 are SGHRS and YFSETQ. The CDR3 loop spans 14 amino acids. CDR3: CASSPTSGQETQYF. The CDR3, as DNA: TGCGCCAGCAGCCCAACTAGCGGCCAAGAGACCCAGTACTTC.

The chain recombines TRBV29-1 with TRBJ1-4; 10 bases match TRBD1. The trim removed 6 bases at V and 8 bases at J, leaving 9 bases unmatched. The germline V gene has CDR1 SQVTM and CDR2 ANQGSEA. This CDR3 is 14 amino acids long. CDR3 in amino acids: CSVQGQGLGEKLFF. The CDR3 nucleotides are TGCAGCGTGCAGGGACAGGGGTTAGGGGAAAAACTGTTTTTT.

The chain couples TRBV7-9 to TRBJ2-5; no clear D gene. This CDR3 region has 15 residues. Trimming removed 2 bases from V and 2 bases from J, with 12 bases in between. Germline lookup yields CDR1 SEHNR and CDR2 FQNEAQ (reference sequence). The CDR3 nucleotides are TGTGCCAGCAGCTTAAGTACCAGGTCGCAAGAGACCCAGTACTTC. This translates into CASSLSTRSQETQYF.

The sample holds one count of this clone. V and J are TRBV28 and TRBJ2-7, with a weak D call TRBD2 (6 bases). Trimming shortened V by 5 bases and J by 2 bases, and 10 bases separated the two germline ends. This CDR3 contains 13 residues. Germline V gene data show CDR1 as MDHEN and CDR2 as SYDVKM. CDR3 region: CASSRGGAYEQYF. Written as DNA, the CDR3 is TGTGCCAGCAGTCGGGGCGGGGCCTACGAGCAGTACTTC.

The chain combines TRBV6-1 with TRBJ2-7; TRBD1 is a possible D gene (5 bases). This CDR3 contains 15 residues. Germline lookup yields CDR1 MNHNS and CDR2 SASEGT. The V and J ends lost 1 base and 0 bases respectively, with 10 bases between them. The CDR3 protein is CASSEEADSSYEQYV. The CDR3 bases are TGTGCCAGCAGTGAAGAGGCAGACAGCTCCTACGAGCAGTACGTC.

This clone occurred a few times. The chain joins TRBV28 to TRBJ2-1; the D is unclear. Trimming shortened V by 2 bases and J by 9 bases, and 14 bases separated the two germline ends. Germline values: CDR1 MDHEN, CDR2 SYDVKM. The CDR3 length is 14 residues. The CDR3 loop is CASSLPHEAGEQFF. CDR3 in DNA: TGTGCCAGCAGTTTACCTCACGAAGCCGGTGAGCAGTTCTTC.

V usage is TRBV19 and J usage is TRBJ1-6, with 7 bases aligning to TRBD1. Germline V gene lookup returns CDR1 LNHDA and CDR2 SQIVND (reference sequence). V shed 6 bases, J shed 14 bases, and the junction held 13 bases outside the gene matches. This CDR3 spans 14 amino acids. CDR3 in DNA: TGTGCCAGTAGCCTCACAGGGGAGCAGGGCACCCTCCACTTT. It yields the protein CASSLTGEQGTLHF.

The V and J genes are TRBV15 and TRBJ2-7; 13 positions match TRBD2. V gave up 1 base and J gave up 3 bases; unmatched junction bases: 3. The CDR3 runs to 16 residues. The germline CDR1 and CDR2 sequences are LNHNV and YYDKDF (reference sequence). The CDR3 DNA is TGTGCCACCAGCAGAGCCCGGACTAGCGGGGGCTACGAGCAGTACTTC. Translated: CATSRARTSGGYEQYF.

In nucleotides, the CDR3 is TGCGCCAGCAGCTTGGCTGGACAAGATTCAAGCTACACCTTC. It encodes CASSLAGQDSSYTF. The chain recombines TRBV5-1 with TRBJ1-2, with a possible D match to TRBD1 (5 bases). The CDR3 has 14 residues. Germline lookup yields CDR1 SGHRS and CDR2 YFSETQ. V was shortened by 0 bases and J by 9 bases, with 15 bases between the two germline ends.

The chain uses TRBV4-1 and TRBJ2-1, with TRBD2 identical over 10 bases. Trimming at V came to 4 bases and at J to 5 bases, leaving 11 bases not matched to a gene. The germline V gene has CDR1 MGHRA and CDR2 YSYEKL. CDR3 size: 17 residues. CDR3 protein: CASSLTTLAGVNNEQFF. CDR3 coding DNA: TGCGCCAGCAGCCTAACCACTCTAGCGGGGGTAAACAATGAGCAGTTCTTC.

The chain uses TRBV27 and TRBJ2-3, with 8 bases fitting TRBD2. J lost 0 bases, V lost 3 bases, and 8 bases had no gene match. Germline loops: CDR1 MNHEY, CDR2 SMNVEV (reference sequence). The CDR3 extends over 17 amino acids. The CDR3 spells CASSFGRGVPSTDTQYF. The CDR3 DNA reads as TGTGCCAGCAGTTTCGGGCGGGGGGTACCTAGCACAGATACGCAGTATTTT.

This clone was seen just once. This chain connects TRBV19 to TRBJ2-2, with a possible D match to TRBD1 (5 bases). The V and J ends lost 3 bases and 5 bases respectively, with 10 bases between them. This CDR3 contains 14 residues. Per the germline V gene, CDR1 is LNHDA and CDR2 is SQIVND (reference sequence). In DNA form, the CDR3 reads TGTGCCAGTAGTATGGTAGGGGCAACCGGGGAGCTGTTTTTT. Encoded protein: CASSMVGATGELFF.

V usage is TRBV21-1 and J usage is TRBJ1-5; the D call in the table, TRBD1, was not verified against the DNA. TRBV21-1 is given as a pseudogene. The CDR3 extends over 15 amino acids. CDR3 in amino acids: CASNKRAGSNQPQHF. In DNA, the CDR3 is TGTGCCAGCAACAAAAGAGCAGGGAGCAATCAGCCCCAGCATTTT.

The chain is built from TRBV6-6 and TRBJ1-5; a possible D gene is TRBD1 (5 bases). The CDR3 runs 13 residues. CDR1 is MNHNY and CDR2 is SVGAGI in the germline V gene (reference sequence). V lost 11 bases and J 0 bases, leaving 11 bases between the germline ends. CDR3 in DNA: TGTGCCGTACAGGTGAATAGCAATCAGCCCCAGCATTTT. It codes for CAVQVNSNQPQHF.

This clone appeared once. The V and J genes are TRBV7-9 and TRBJ1-4; 8 nucleotides agree with TRBD1. The CDR3 is 15 residues long. Germline trimming cut 5 bases from V and 8 bases from J; bases unmatched to any gene: 10. From germline, CDR1 is SEHNR and CDR2 FQNEAQ (reference sequence). The CDR3: CASSDGQGLNEKLFF. The CDR3 DNA follows: TGTGCCAGCAGCGATGGACAGGGTTTGAACGAAAAACTGTTTTTT.

The rearrangement links TRBV12-3 or TRBV12-4 to TRBJ2-7; D is ambiguous. V was trimmed by 3 bases and J by 5 bases, leaving 8 bases between them. The CDR3 consists of 12 residues. CDR3 coding DNA: TGTGCCAGCAGTTTGGCAGGTAACGAGCAGTACTTC. This sequence encodes CASSLAGNEQYF.

This chain joins TRBV29-1 and TRBJ1-1; no clear D. The CDR3 runs 12 residues. Deletions cut 7 bases from V and 5 bases from J, with 14 bases between. Germline V gene sequence: CDR1 SQVTM, CDR2 ANQGSEA. This chain's CDR3 is CSAVVSSTEAFF. The CDR3 bases are TGCAGCGCCGTAGTTAGTAGTACTGAAGCTTTCTTT.

This CDR3 reads CASSPQANTEAFF. The CDR3 DNA sequence: TGTGCCAGCAGCCCCCAAGCCAACACTGAAGCTTTCTTT. The chain uses TRBV7-9 and TRBJ1-1; D gene unclear. The CDR3 is 13 residues long. In germline, CDR1 is SEHNR, CDR2 FQNEAQ (reference sequence). V was pared by 5 bases and J by 2 bases, with 9 bases between.

The table lists this clone with many counts. V is TRBV7-9 and J is TRBJ2-5; TRBD1 matches 8 bases. V shed 2 bases, J shed 9 bases, and the junction held 11 bases outside the gene matches. Germline V gives CDR1 SEHNR, CDR2 FQNEAQ (reference sequence). There are 15 residues in the CDR3. The chain's CDR3 is CASSLPQDRENAQYF. The CDR3 DNA follows: TGTGCCAGCAGCTTACCCCAGGACAGGGAGAATGCCCAGTACTTC. Filled out from reference TRBV7-9 and TRBJ2-5, the complete variable domain reads DTGVSQNPRHKITKRGQNVTFRCDPISEHNRLYWYRQTLGQGPEFLTYFQNEAQLEKSRLLSDRFSAERPKGSFSTLEIQRTEQGDSAMYLCASSLPQDRENAQYFGPGTRLLVL.

The chain links TRBV3-1 (or the pseudogene TRBV3-2) to TRBJ1-1; TRBD1 agrees at 8 bases. The CDR3 has 15 amino acids. CDR1 is LGHDT and CDR2 is YNNKEL in the germline V gene (reference sequence). V shed 2 bases, J shed 10 bases, and the junction held 12 bases outside the gene matches. The CDR3 DNA follows: TGTGCCAGCAGCCAACTGGACAGGGCCCTATCTGGAGCTTTCTTT. Protein: CASSQLDRALSGAFF.

This clone was seen a single time. This chain links TRBV27 with TRBJ2-1; tentative D call: TRBD1 (5 bases). Trimming removed 3 bases at V and 8 bases at J, with 11 bases between. The CDR3 extends over 13 amino acids. The V gene's germline CDR1 is MNHEY and CDR2 SMNVEV (reference sequence). The CDR3 protein is CASSLERGHEQFF. CDR3 bases: TGTGCCAGCAGTTTGGAAAGGGGCCATGAGCAGTTCTTC.

The rearrangement joins TRBV5-6 to TRBJ2-7; 7 nucleotides agree with TRBD2. CDR3 length: 17 residues. The junction had 15 bases not matched to a gene; V was cut back by 4 bases and J by 2 bases. Germline loops: CDR1 SGHDT, CDR2 YYEEEE. This CDR3 reads CASSPEGTGGIPYEQYV. CDR3 DNA: TGTGCCAGCAGCCCGGAGGGAACGGGAGGAATTCCCTACGAGCAGTACGTC.